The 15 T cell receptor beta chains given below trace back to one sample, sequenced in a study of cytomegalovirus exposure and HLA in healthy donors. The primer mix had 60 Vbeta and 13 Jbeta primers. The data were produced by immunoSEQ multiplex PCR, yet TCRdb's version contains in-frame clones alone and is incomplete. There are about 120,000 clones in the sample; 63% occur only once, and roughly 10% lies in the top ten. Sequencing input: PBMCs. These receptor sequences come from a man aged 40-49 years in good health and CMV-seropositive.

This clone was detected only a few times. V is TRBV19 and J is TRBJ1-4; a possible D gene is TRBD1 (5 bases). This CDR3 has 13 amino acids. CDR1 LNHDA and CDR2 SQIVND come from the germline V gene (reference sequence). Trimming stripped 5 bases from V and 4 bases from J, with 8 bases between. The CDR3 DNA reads TGTGCCAGTAGTTACCAGGGTAATGAAAAACTGTTTTTT. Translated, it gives CASSYQGNEKLFF. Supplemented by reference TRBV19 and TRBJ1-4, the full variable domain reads DGGITQSPKYLFRKEGQNVTLSCEQNLNHDAMYWYRQDPGQGLRLIYYSQIVNDFQKGDIAEGYSVSREKKESFPLTVTSAQKNPTAFYLCASSYQGNEKLFFGSGTQLSVL.

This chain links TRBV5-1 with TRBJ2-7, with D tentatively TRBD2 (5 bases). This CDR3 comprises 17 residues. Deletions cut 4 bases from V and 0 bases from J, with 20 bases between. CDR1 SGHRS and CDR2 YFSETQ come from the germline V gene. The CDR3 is CASSREMRRLRSYEQYF. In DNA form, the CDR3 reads TGCGCCAGCAGCCGGGAAATGAGGCGCCTCCGCTCCTACGAGCAGTACTTC.

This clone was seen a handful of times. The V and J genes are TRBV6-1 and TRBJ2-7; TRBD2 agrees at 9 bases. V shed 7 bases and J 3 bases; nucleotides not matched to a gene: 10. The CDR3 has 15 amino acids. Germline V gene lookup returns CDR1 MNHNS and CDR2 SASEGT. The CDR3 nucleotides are TGTGCCAGCACGAATAGCGGGGGAGCTCTCTACGAGCAGTACTTC. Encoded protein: CASTNSGGALYEQYF.

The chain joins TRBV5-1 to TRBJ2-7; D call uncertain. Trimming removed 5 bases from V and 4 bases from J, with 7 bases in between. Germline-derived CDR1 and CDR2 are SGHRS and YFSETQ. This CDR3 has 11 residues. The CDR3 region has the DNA TGCGCCAGCAGTAACGAGTACGAGCAGTACTTC. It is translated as CASSNEYEQYF.

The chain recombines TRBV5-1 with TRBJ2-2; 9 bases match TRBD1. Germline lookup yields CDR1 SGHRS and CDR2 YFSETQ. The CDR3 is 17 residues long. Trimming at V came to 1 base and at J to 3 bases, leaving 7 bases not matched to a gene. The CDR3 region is CASSLRATGGDTGELFF. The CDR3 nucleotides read TGCGCCAGCAGCTTGAGGGCGACAGGGGGTGACACCGGGGAGCTGTTTTTT.

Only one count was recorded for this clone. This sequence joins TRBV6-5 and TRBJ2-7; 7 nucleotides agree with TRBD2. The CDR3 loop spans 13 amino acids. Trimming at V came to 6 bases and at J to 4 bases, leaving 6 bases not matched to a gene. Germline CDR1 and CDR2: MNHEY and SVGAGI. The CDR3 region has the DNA TGTGCCAGCAGGCAGGGAGGGTTTTACGAGCAGTACTTC. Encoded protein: CASRQGGFYEQYF.

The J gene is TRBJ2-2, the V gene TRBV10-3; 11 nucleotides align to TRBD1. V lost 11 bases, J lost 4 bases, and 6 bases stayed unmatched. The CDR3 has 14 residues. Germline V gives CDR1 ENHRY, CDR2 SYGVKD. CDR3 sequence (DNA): TGTGCCGCTAAAGGACAGGGGGCCACCGGGGAGCTGTTTTTT. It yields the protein CAAKGQGATGELFF.

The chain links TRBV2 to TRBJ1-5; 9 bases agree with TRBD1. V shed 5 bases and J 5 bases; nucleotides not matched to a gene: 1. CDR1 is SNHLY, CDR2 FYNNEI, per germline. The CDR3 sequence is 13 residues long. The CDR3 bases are TGTGCCAGCAGTAGACAGGGGGATCAGCCCCAGCATTTT. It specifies CASSRQGDQPQHF.

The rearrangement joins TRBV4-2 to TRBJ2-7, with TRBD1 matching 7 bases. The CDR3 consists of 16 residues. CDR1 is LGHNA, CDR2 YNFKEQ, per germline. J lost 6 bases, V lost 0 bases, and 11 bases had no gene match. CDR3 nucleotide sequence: TGTGCCAGCAGCCAAGAATCCGTGACAGGGAGTTTCGAGCAGTACTTC. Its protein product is CASSQESVTGSFEQYF.

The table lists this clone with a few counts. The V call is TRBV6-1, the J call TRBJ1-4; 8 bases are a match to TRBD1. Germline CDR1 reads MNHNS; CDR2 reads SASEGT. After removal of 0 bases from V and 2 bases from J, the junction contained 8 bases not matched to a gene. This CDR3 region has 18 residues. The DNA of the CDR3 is TGTGCCAGCAGTGAAGCCCAGCAGGGGGCATATACTAATGAAAAACTGTTTTTT. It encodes CASSEAQQGAYTNEKLFF.

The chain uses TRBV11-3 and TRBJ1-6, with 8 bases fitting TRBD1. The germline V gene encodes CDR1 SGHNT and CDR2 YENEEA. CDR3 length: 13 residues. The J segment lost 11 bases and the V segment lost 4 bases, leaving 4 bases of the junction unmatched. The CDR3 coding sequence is TGTGCCAGCAGCTCCGGACAGGGCGCACCCCTCCACTTT. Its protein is CASSSGQGAPLHF.

The DNA for the CDR3 is TGTGCCAGCAGGAGGGAGTTCGGGTTAGGTCAGCCCCAGCATTTT. Translated: CASRREFGLGQPQHF. The chain employs TRBV2 and TRBJ1-5; D uncertain. CDR1 is SNHLY and CDR2 is FYNNEI in the germline V gene. The CDR3 is 15 amino acids. V lost 6 bases and J 6 bases, leaving 18 bases between the germline ends.

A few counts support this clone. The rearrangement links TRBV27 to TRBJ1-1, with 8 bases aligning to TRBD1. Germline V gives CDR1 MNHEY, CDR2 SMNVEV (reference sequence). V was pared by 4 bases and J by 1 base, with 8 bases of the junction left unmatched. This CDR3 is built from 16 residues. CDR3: CASSSGQGYANTEAFF. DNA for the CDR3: TGTGCCAGCAGTTCAGGACAGGGTTACGCGAACACTGAAGCTTTCTTT.

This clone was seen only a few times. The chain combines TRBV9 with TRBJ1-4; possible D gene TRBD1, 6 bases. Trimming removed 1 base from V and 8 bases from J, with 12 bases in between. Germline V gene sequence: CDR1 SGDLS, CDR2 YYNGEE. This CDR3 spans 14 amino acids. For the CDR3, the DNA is TGTGCCAGCAGCGTAACAGTAGGGGGAGAAAAACTGTTTTTT. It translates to CASSVTVGGEKLFF.

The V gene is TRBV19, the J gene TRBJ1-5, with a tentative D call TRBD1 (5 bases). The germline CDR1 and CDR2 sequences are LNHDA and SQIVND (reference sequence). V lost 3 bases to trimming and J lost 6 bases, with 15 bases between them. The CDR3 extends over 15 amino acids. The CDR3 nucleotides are TGTGCCAGTAGTATTGGCTCAACCCAGGGTCAGCCCCAGCATTTT. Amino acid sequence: CASSIGSTQGQPQHF.